This is a list of T cell receptor beta chains from one sample in a study of regulatory T cells in long-lasting Graves disease. One entry per CDR3 protein results from TCRdb running MiXCR on the multiplex PCR reads. The data hold around 510,000 distinct CDR3 sequences, with roughly 20% observed a single time. The source was peripheral blood mononuclear cells (PBMCs), collected when the disease was refractory, from a patient treated with antithyroid drugs. These receptors all come from a female donor with Graves disease. Both conserved end residues are part of each CDR3. The D gene is left open where the match is weak. A clone size is listed for some rows: how often the clone was seen (once, few, many), or a class if it is expanded.

TRBV20-1	TRBJ2-7	.	16	many	CSARAKGQGGSYEQYF	TGCAGTGCTAGAGCCAAGGGACAAGGGGGGTCCTACGAGCAGTACTTC
TRBV20-1	TRBJ1-1	.	15	.	CSARPGTGMNTEAFF	TGCAGTGCTAGGCCCGGGACGGGTATGAACACTGAAGCTTTCTTT
TRBV5-4	TRBJ2-1	TRBD1	11	.	CASQGDNEQFF	TGTGCCAGTCAGGGGGACAATGAGCAGTTCTTC
TRBV7-9	TRBJ2-7	.	14	few	CASGPGLAEYEQYF	TGTGCCAGCGGCCCGGGGCTAGCCGAATACGAGCAGTACTTC
TRBV10-3	TRBJ1-1	.	16	.	CAISPLPDSRPDEAFF	TGTGCCATCAGTCCTCTGCCCGACAGCCGACCTGATGAAGCTTTCTTT
TRBV29-1	TRBJ1-2	.	13	many	CSVPGAGNYGYTF	TGCAGCGTCCCAGGGGCGGGTAACTATGGCTACACCTTC
TRBV20-1	TRBJ2-5	.	11	many	CSATTMETQYF	TGCAGTGCTACCACTATGGAGACCCAGTACTTC
TRBV5-1	TRBJ2-7	.	16	.	CASSNGGGQGFYEQYF	TGCGCCAGCAGCAACGGGGGGGGACAGGGATTCTACGAGCAGTACTTC
TRBV24-1	TRBJ2-5	TRBD1	16	.	CATSDAGQGAQETQYF	TGTGCCACCAGTGATGCCGGACAGGGCGCCCAAGAGACCCAGTACTTC
TRBV25-1	TRBJ1-6	.	14	.	CASRREGYNSPLHF	TGTGCCAGCAGGCGGGAGGGCTATAATTCACCCCTCCACTTT
TRBV3-1	TRBJ2-7	TRBD2	17	few	CASSQEVRAGVPYEQYF	TGTGCCAGCAGCCAAGAGGTCCGGGCGGGAGTCCCCTACGAGCAGTACTTC
TRBV28	TRBJ1-1	.	12	many	CASSLFLAEAFF	TGTGCCAGCAGTTTATTTCTGGCTGAAGCTTTCTTT